This T cell receptor (beta chain) emerged from a study of blood T cells in healthy people across ages. Whole-study results and caveats: Age showed a roughly linear inverse relationship with TCR beta diversity per million T cells.

In its sample, this clonotype was seen many times. Its target is not known. Germline values: CDR1 LNHNV, CDR2 YYDKDF (reference sequence). The length of the CDR3 is 13 residues. The V end was cut by 0 bases, the J end by 0 bases, with 0 bases between. PCR was performed a second time for roughly 7 to 11 cycles using a sample-barcoded 5' primer and a J-beta primer mix. TCRdb used MiXCR to reprocess the 5' RACE reads, holding one entry per CDR3 protein. The table records hundreds of thousands of distinct CDR3 sequences, around 50% of them present only once. The sample comprised blood. This clonotype originated in a woman of 80 years or more in good health. The chain joins TRBV15 to TRBJ2-1; D is unresolved. The DNA for the CDR3 is TGTGCCACCAGCAGAGACTCCTACAATGAGCAGTTCTTC. Translated: CATSRDSYNEQFF.